The present T cell receptor beta chain was sequenced within a study of glioma-infiltrating T cells after dendritic cell vaccination. Time point: after dendritic cell vaccination, including at tumor progression/relapse. The primer mix had 60 V beta and 13 J beta primers. Assay: immunoSEQ multiplex PCR; the TCRdb copy retains only in-frame clones and omits some. The repertoire holds approximately 62,000 clones, with around nine tenths as singletons. This receptor was obtained from a human donor with glioblastoma. This specimen was blood, taken after dendritic cell vaccination.

The CDR3 bases are TGTGCCAGCAGTAACGCGGGGCGGCGCAATCAGCCCCAGCATTTT. Its translation is CASSNAGRRNQPQHF. This chain joins TRBV5-6 and TRBJ1-5; D perhaps matches TRBD1 (5 bases). CDR1 and CDR2 (germline): SGHDT, YYEEEE. Trimming stripped 5 bases from V and 2 bases from J, with 14 bases between. The CDR3 is made up of 15 amino acids.